The T cell receptor beta chain under discussion was sequenced for a study of blood T cell repertoires in COVID-19. Study-level background: Both acute and convalescent COVID-19 samples were obtained from the United States, Italy and Spain.

One Seattle source followed patients from active infection through their disease course. Data came from immunoSEQ multiplex PCR; TCRdb stores just in-frame clones and leaves some out. The data contain more than 300,000 clones, roughly 86% of them seen just once; the ten biggest clones take up under 11%. V was pared by 10 bases and J by 3 bases, with 13 bases between. This CDR3 has 14 residues. Germline-derived CDR1 and CDR2 are LNHDA and SQIVND (reference sequence). This receptor was identified in a woman in her twenties or thirties with COVID-19, enrolled during active disease. The V gene is TRBV19, the J gene TRBJ2-6; D is ambiguous. Material: peripheral blood. CDR3 coding DNA: TGTGCCACCTCAGGTTCAGGTGGGGCCAACGTCCTGACTTTC. Translation gives CATSGSGGANVLTF.